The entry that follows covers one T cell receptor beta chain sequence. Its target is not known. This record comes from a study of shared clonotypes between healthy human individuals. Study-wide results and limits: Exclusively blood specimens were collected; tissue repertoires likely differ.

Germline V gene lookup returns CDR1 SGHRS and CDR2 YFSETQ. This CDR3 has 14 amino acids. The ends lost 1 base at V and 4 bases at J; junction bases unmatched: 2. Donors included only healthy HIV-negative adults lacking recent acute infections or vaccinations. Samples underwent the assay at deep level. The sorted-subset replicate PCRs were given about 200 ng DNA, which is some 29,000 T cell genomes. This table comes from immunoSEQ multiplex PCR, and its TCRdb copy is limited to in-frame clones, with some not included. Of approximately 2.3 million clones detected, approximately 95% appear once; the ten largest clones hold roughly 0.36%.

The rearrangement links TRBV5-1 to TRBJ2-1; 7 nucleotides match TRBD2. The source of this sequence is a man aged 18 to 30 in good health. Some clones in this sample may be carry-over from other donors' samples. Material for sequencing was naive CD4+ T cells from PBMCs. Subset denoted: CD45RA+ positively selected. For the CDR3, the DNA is TGCGCCAGCAGCTTGAATAGCGGGTACAATGAGCAGTTCTTC. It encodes CASSLNSGYNEQFF.